Listed below are T cell receptor beta chains from one sample, sequenced in a study of blood T cell repertoires in COVID-19. The protocol was immunoSEQ multiplex PCR, while the TCRdb copy is restricted to in-frame clones and leaves out a portion. This sample has roughly 67,000 clones; around 84% occur once, and the top ten carry 3.5% to 4.5%. Sample: peripheral blood. The receptors derive from a man aged 45-65 years with acute or convalescent COVID-19. The CDR3 runs from the conserved cysteine through the conserved F or W. D genes are given only for firm matches. Part of the rows lack a size; the others show once, few, many or a class for expanded clones.

v_call: TRBV19; j_call: TRBJ2-2; d_call: TRBD2; clone_size: NA; cdr3_aa: CASSAGLAGTGELFF; cdr3_nt: TGTGCCAGTAGTGCGGGACTAGCTGGGACCGGGGAGCTGTTTTTT
v_call: TRBV15; j_call: TRBJ1-4; d_call: TRBD1; clone_size: NA; cdr3_aa: CATSRGRQGTKKLFF; cdr3_nt: TGTGCCACCAGCAGAGGAAGACAGGGAACGAAAAAACTGTTTTTT
v_call: TRBV7-9; j_call: TRBJ2-5; d_call: NA; clone_size: NA; cdr3_aa: CASSFGVGGETQYF; cdr3_nt: TGTGCCAGCAGCTTCGGAGTAGGGGGAGAGACCCAGTACTTC
v_call: TRBV2; j_call: TRBJ2-7; d_call: NA; clone_size: NA; cdr3_aa: CASSGQSYEQYF; cdr3_nt: TGTGCCAGCAGTGGACAGTCCTACGAGCAGTACTTC
v_call: TRBV7-3; j_call: TRBJ1-1; d_call: NA; clone_size: NA; cdr3_aa: CASSLNRKNTEAFF; cdr3_nt: TGTGCCAGCAGCTTAAACAGGAAAAACACTGAAGCTTTCTTT
v_call: TRBV6-5; j_call: TRBJ2-3; d_call: NA; clone_size: NA; cdr3_aa: CASRGASTDTQYF; cdr3_nt: TGTGCCAGTCGGGGAGCTAGCACAGATACGCAGTATTTT
v_call: TRBV7-7; j_call: TRBJ1-6; d_call: NA; clone_size: NA; cdr3_aa: CASSLEGSGSPLHF; cdr3_nt: TGTGCTAGCAGCTTAGAGGGGTCGGGTTCACCCCTCCACTTT
v_call: TRBV4-1; j_call: TRBJ1-6; d_call: TRBD1; clone_size: NA; cdr3_aa: CASSRLGPGQGGYNSPLHF; cdr3_nt: TGCGCCAGCAGCCGCCTAGGCCCCGGACAGGGAGGCTATAATTCACCCCTCCACTTT
v_call: TRBV4-2; j_call: TRBJ2-3; d_call: NA; clone_size: NA; cdr3_aa: CASSQERPLVRTDTQYF; cdr3_nt: TGTGCCAGCAGCCAAGAGCGGCCCCTCGTACGCACAGATACGCAGTATTTT
v_call: TRBV7-6; j_call: TRBJ1-1; d_call: TRBD1; clone_size: few; cdr3_aa: CASSPDRGRDTEAFF; cdr3_nt: TGTGCCAGCAGCCCGGACAGGGGGCGCGACACTGAAGCTTTCTTT
v_call: TRBV11-2; j_call: TRBJ1-5; d_call: NA; clone_size: NA; cdr3_aa: CASSLGTAPNQPQHF; cdr3_nt: TGTGCCAGCAGCTTAGGGACAGCCCCGAATCAGCCCCAGCATTTT
v_call: TRBV5-1; j_call: TRBJ2-4; d_call: NA; clone_size: NA; cdr3_aa: CASSSAPGDQYF; cdr3_nt: TGCGCCAGCAGCTCCGCCCCGGGGGATCAGTACTTC
v_call: TRBV11-3; j_call: TRBJ2-4; d_call: TRBD2; clone_size: NA; cdr3_aa: CASSPKSSGAAKNIQYF; cdr3_nt: TGTGCCAGCAGCCCCAAATCTAGCGGGGCCGCCAAAAACATTCAGTACTTC
v_call: TRBV18; j_call: TRBJ1-1; d_call: TRBD1; clone_size: NA; cdr3_aa: CASSPKQGLVNTEAFF; cdr3_nt: TGTGCCAGCTCACCGAAACAGGGGTTGGTGAACACTGAAGCTTTCTTT
v_call: TRBV11-3; j_call: TRBJ1-4; d_call: NA; clone_size: NA; cdr3_aa: CASSRRSGVGEKLFF; cdr3_nt: TGTGCCAGCAGCCGACGGTCAGGGGTCGGGGAAAAACTGTTTTTT
v_call: TRBV24-1; j_call: TRBJ1-1; d_call: NA; clone_size: NA; cdr3_aa: CATSDFTPMLFF; cdr3_nt: TGTGCCACCAGTGATTTTACCCCTATGCTGTTCTTT
v_call: TRBV11-3; j_call: TRBJ2-5; d_call: NA; clone_size: few; cdr3_aa: CASSLAEETQYF; cdr3_nt: TGTGCCAGCAGCTTAGCGGAAGAGACCCAGTACTTC
v_call: TRBV7-9; j_call: TRBJ1-6; d_call: TRBD1; clone_size: NA; cdr3_aa: CASSLRTGISPLHF; cdr3_nt: TGTGCCAGCAGCTTACGGACAGGGATTTCACCCCTCCACTTT
v_call: TRBV2; j_call: TRBJ1-2; d_call: NA; clone_size: NA; cdr3_aa: CASRDGYTGYGYTF; cdr3_nt: TGTGCCAGCAGAGACGGGTATACCGGGTATGGCTACACCTTC
v_call: TRBV6-1; j_call: TRBJ2-7; d_call: NA; clone_size: NA; cdr3_aa: CASSEPGSIRAYEQYF; cdr3_nt: TGTGCCAGCAGTGAACCGGGGAGTATTAGGGCCTACGAGCAGTACTTC
v_call: TRBV18; j_call: TRBJ1-2; d_call: TRBD1; clone_size: NA; cdr3_aa: CASSQGQLTTRGYTF; cdr3_nt: TGTGCCAGCTCCCAGGGACAGCTAACCACTCGAGGCTACACCTTC
v_call: TRBV4-1; j_call: TRBJ1-6; d_call: NA; clone_size: NA; cdr3_aa: CASSQEYGVISPLHF; cdr3_nt: TGCGCCAGCAGCCAAGAATACGGGGTTATTTCACCCCTCCACTTT
v_call: TRBV7-8; j_call: TRBJ2-7; d_call: TRBD2; clone_size: NA; cdr3_aa: CASSPGTSKGSGEQYF; cdr3_nt: TGTGCCAGCAGCCCGGGGACTAGTAAAGGGTCGGGCGAGCAGTACTTC
v_call: TRBV6-2/TRBV6-3; j_call: TRBJ2-7; d_call: TRBD2; clone_size: NA; cdr3_aa: CASSPSGSGYEQYF; cdr3_nt: TGTGCCAGCAGCCCTAGCGGGAGTGGCTACGAGCAGTACTTC
v_call: TRBV24-1; j_call: TRBJ2-2; d_call: NA; clone_size: NA; cdr3_aa: CATSDPRLETGELFF; cdr3_nt: TGTGCCACCAGTGATCCCAGACTAGAAACCGGGGAGCTGTTTTTT
v_call: TRBV2; j_call: TRBJ1-6; d_call: NA; clone_size: NA; cdr3_aa: CASDRNRKGDTSPLHF; cdr3_nt: TGTGCCTCCGACCGTAACCGAAAAGGGGACACTTCACCCCTCCACTTT
v_call: TRBV11-3; j_call: TRBJ2-1; d_call: NA; clone_size: NA; cdr3_aa: CASSGRARGNEQFF; cdr3_nt: TGTGCCAGCAGCGGCCGGGCCAGGGGTAATGAGCAGTTCTTC
v_call: TRBV11-2; j_call: TRBJ2-7; d_call: TRBD1; clone_size: NA; cdr3_aa: CASSLGTGGSYEQYF; cdr3_nt: TGTGCCAGCAGCTTAGGAACAGGGGGCTCCTACGAGCAGTACTTC